Listed here is a single T cell receptor (beta chain). The record originates from a study of blood T cell repertoires in COVID-19. V was trimmed by 0 bases and J by 2 bases, leaving 9 bases between them. The CDR3 loop spans 15 amino acids. The germline CDR1 and CDR2 sequences are SGHDT and YYEEEE. All enrollees were about 18 to 95 years old and from about two dozen US areas. What the recovered Cohort 3 donors had was two negative PCRs, clearance, or symptom resolution. The protocol was immunoSEQ multiplex PCR, while the TCRdb copy is restricted to in-frame clones and leaves out a portion. The sample shows 200,000 to 250,000 clones, 75% to 95% of them seen only once.

This receptor was identified in a woman in her late teens or twenties who had recovered from COVID-19. The sample consisted of PBMCs or T cells enriched from blood (not recorded which). The gene calls are TRBV5-6 and TRBJ1-3; D unclear. In DNA, the CDR3 is TGTGCCAGCAGCTTGGGTTCACACCCTGGAAACACCATATATTTT. Translating it yields CASSLGSHPGNTIYF.